This T cell receptor beta chain was identified in a study of blood T cells in healthy people across ages. Study summary: About one barcoded beta molecule per two T cells was captured by template switching.

This clonotype was seen a few times. What it binds is not known. V lost 5 bases to trimming and J lost 3 bases, with 13 bases between them. In germline, CDR1 is SGHTA, CDR2 FQGNSA. The CDR3 sequence is 14 residues long. Study observations and caveats: A roughly linear age-dependent decrease characterized TCR beta diversity per million T cells. Greater diversity and more naive CD4+ cells were seen in long-lived donors than in aged donors.

Using a J-beta primer mix together with a sample-barcoded 5' primer, a second PCR was run for about 6 to 11 cycles. MiXCR, run by TCRdb on the 5' RACE reads, gives a single entry per CDR3 protein. The sample has approximately 770,000 distinct CDR3 sequences, more than 45% seen once. Each donor supplied around 9.6 milliliters of peripheral blood. This sequence joins TRBV7-2 and TRBJ2-5; D is perhaps TRBD1 or TRBD2 (5 bases each). Sample: blood. The receptor comes from a man aged 30 to 45 in good health. CDR3 bases: TGTGCCAGCAGCCCAGACTTGGGGGAAGAGACCCAGTACTTC. Amino acids: CASSPDLGEETQYF.